These 18 T cell receptor beta chains were sequenced from one sample in a study of cytomegalovirus exposure and HLA in healthy donors (dated by TCRdb to the late 2010s). The library was built by means of the immunoSEQ multiplex PCR assay. A mixture of 60 forward primers for TCR Vbeta segments and 13 reverse primers for TCR Jbeta segments was used in the multiplex PCR. Sourced from immuneACCESS, this table was stored by TCRdb with only in-frame sequences that have V and J called. A share of the clones is absent; for the studies checked, an unresolved V gene accounts for under half, and the remainder has no known explanation. For this sample the table gives 100,000 to 150,000 clones, of which approximately 85% were detected only once. The top ten constitute over 1.5% of the sample. Sequenced sample: PBMCs. These receptors all come from a boy younger than 18 in good health and CMV-seronegative.

J is TRBJ2-7 and V is TRBV4-2, with a possible D match to TRBD1 (7 bases). CDR1 LGHNA and CDR2 YNFKEQ come from the germline V gene. The CDR3 loop spans 15 amino acids. Trimming removed 0 bases at V and 5 bases at J, with 14 bases between. CDR3 DNA sequence: TGTGCCAGCAGCCAAGATGGAGGGGGCGTGGACGAGCAGTACTTC. Translation: CASSQDGGGVDEQYF.

CDR3 sequence (DNA): TGTGCCAGCTCACTCACGACAGGGTATGAAAAACTGTTTTTT. The encoded protein is CASSLTTGYEKLFF. The chain joins TRBV18 to TRBJ1-4; 7 nucleotides align to TRBD1. CDR1 is KGHSH, CDR2 LQKENI, per germline. The CDR3 loop spans 14 amino acids. V gave up 4 bases and J gave up 6 bases; unmatched junction bases: 5.

This chain links TRBV7-8 with TRBJ1-4, with D maybe TRBD1 (5 bases). This CDR3 spans 16 amino acids. Deletions cut 0 bases from V and 8 bases from J, with 16 bases between. CDR1 SGHVS and CDR2 FQNEAQ come from the germline V gene. The DNA for the CDR3 is TGTGCCAGCAGCTTAGCGTCGGGTCAGGGCCAAGAAAAACTGTTTTTT. Its protein product is CASSLASGQGQEKLFF.

This clone was counted a single time. CDR3 sequence (DNA): TGTGCCAGCAGTTCTCCAGGGTTGGGGTACGAGCAGTACTTC. The encoded protein is CASSSPGLGYEQYF. This sequence joins TRBV27 and TRBJ2-7, with a tentative D call TRBD1 (5 bases). Germline loops: CDR1 MNHEY, CDR2 SMNVEV (reference sequence). The CDR3 covers 14 residues. V lost 4 bases and J lost 4, with 14 bases in between.

The chain recombines TRBV9 with TRBJ2-7; 7 nucleotides agree with TRBD2. Germline V gene data show CDR1 as SGDLS and CDR2 as YYNGEE. The CDR3 sequence is 15 residues long. The V and J ends lost 0 bases and 3 bases, in that order; junction bases with no gene match: 6. The CDR3 reads CASSVGLRGDYEQYF. DNA for the CDR3: TGTGCCAGCAGCGTAGGGCTACGGGGGGACTACGAGCAGTACTTC.

The chain's CDR3 is CASSPLGVEELFF. CDR3 nucleotides: TGTGCCAGCAGCCCCCTGGGAGTGGAGGAGCTGTTTTTT. This chain uses TRBV14 with TRBJ2-2, with a weak D call TRBD2 (5 bases). The germline V gene encodes CDR1 SGHDN and CDR2 FVKESK. Trimming cost V 4 bases and J 10 bases, with 13 bases left between them. CDR3 length equals 13 residues.

The V call is TRBV7-9, the J call TRBJ2-5, with a tentative D call TRBD2 (5 bases). Near its end, the DNA agrees better with TRBJ2-7, so the J call may be wrong. From germline, CDR1 is SEHNR and CDR2 FQNEAQ (reference sequence). The CDR3 spans 15 residues. The CDR3 sequence: CASSLADYSSYEQYF. DNA of the CDR3: TGTGCCAGCAGCTTAGCAGACTACAGCTCCTACGAGCAGTACTTC.

The CDR3 sequence: CASSVLLTGGGNTIYF. The CDR3 DNA reads as TGTGCCAGCAGTGTCCTCCTGACAGGCGGGGGAAACACCATATATTTT. The V call is TRBV2, the J call TRBJ1-3, with a tentative D call TRBD1 (6 bases). Trimming took off 4 bases at V and 4 bases at J, with 17 bases between the two ends. This CDR3 has 16 residues. CDR1 SNHLY and CDR2 FYNNEI come from the germline V gene.

The V call is TRBV5-5, the J call TRBJ1-3, with 7 positions matching TRBD1. The CDR3 is made up of 16 amino acids. In germline, CDR1 is SGHKS, CDR2 YYEKEE (reference sequence). With V trimmed by 5 bases and J by 0 bases, 8 bases remained unmatched. The CDR3 sequence: CASSLTGVRSGNTIYF. In DNA, the CDR3 is TGTGCCAGCAGTTTAACAGGGGTGCGCTCTGGAAACACCATATATTTT.

The chain has TRBV7-3 and TRBJ2-1; TRBD1 might be the D (6 bases). CDR1 SGHTA and CDR2 FQGTGA come from the germline V gene. The V end lost 0 bases, the J end lost 4 bases, and 13 bases lay between the germline ends. The CDR3 contains 16 residues. The DNA for the CDR3 is TGTGCCAGCAGCTTAACGGGGGCAGGTGGATACAATGAGCAGTTCTTC. Its protein is CASSLTGAGGYNEQFF.

The chain is built from TRBV7-8 and TRBJ2-5, with D maybe TRBD2 (6 bases). This CDR3 spans 15 amino acids. In germline, CDR1 is SGHVS, CDR2 FQNEAQ. V dropped 4 bases and J dropped 1 base, with 13 bases sitting between them. The CDR3 here is CASSSGAGSQETQYF. The CDR3 bases are TGTGCCAGCAGCTCTGGGGCGGGGTCCCAAGAGACCCAGTACTTC.

The chain couples TRBV19 to TRBJ1-3; unclear D gene. Trimming left V 4 bases short and J 3 bases short, with 13 bases between. Germline V lookup: CDR1 LNHDA, CDR2 SQIVND (reference sequence). This CDR3 is 15 amino acids long. This CDR3 reads CASSREGGFGNTIYF. The CDR3 DNA reads TGTGCCAGTAGTAGGGAGGGAGGCTTTGGAAACACCATATATTTT.

This clone came up a few times. The chain joins TRBV6-1 to TRBJ1-1, with D unresolved. Per germline, CDR1 MNHNS and CDR2 SASEGT. V was clipped by 5 bases and J by 5 bases, with 12 bases between them. The CDR3 contains 13 residues. CDR3 bases: TGTGCCAGCAGTCCTAAGACGGGGACTGAAGCTTTCTTT. Encoded protein: CASSPKTGTEAFF.

This clone has only a few counts. V gene TRBV6-1 combines with J gene TRBJ1-2; D may be TRBD1 (6 bases). From germline, CDR1 is MNHNS and CDR2 SASEGT. The CDR3 is 13 amino acids. Trimming pared 8 bases from V and 6 bases from J, leaving 16 bases between. As DNA, the CDR3 is TGTGCCAGCCGGGACTCCGGGGGGCATGGCTACACCTTC. Translating it yields CASRDSGGHGYTF.

This clone has a handful of counts. The chain joins TRBV4-2 to TRBJ1-4, with D possibly matching TRBD1 (5 bases). In germline, CDR1 is LGHNA, CDR2 YNFKEQ. The V end lost 4 bases, the J end lost 7 bases, and 16 bases lay between the germline ends. CDR3 size: 15 residues. DNA for the CDR3: TGTGCCAGCAGCCCCGCTGTGGGGGGGAGTGAAAAACTGTTTTTT. This encodes CASSPAVGGSEKLFF.

The J gene is TRBJ2-7, the V gene TRBV7-2; 7 bases fit TRBD1. The trim removed 5 bases at V and 2 bases at J, leaving 9 bases unmatched. The length of the CDR3 is 15 residues. CDR1 is SGHTA and CDR2 is FQGNSA in the germline V gene. CDR3 bases: TGTGCCAGCAGCCCCGACAGGGCTTTGACCTACGAGCAGTACTTC. Its protein product is CASSPDRALTYEQYF.

This chain links TRBV29-1 with TRBJ1-1; no definite D call. Germline V CDR1 and CDR2: SQVTM, ANQGSEA. This CDR3 spans 12 amino acids. Trimming took off 6 bases at V and 1 base at J, with 9 bases between the two ends. CDR3 DNA: TGCAGCGTGGTTCGGGAGAACACTGAAGCTTTCTTT. Translating gives CSVVRENTEAFF.

The J gene is TRBJ2-3, the V gene TRBV5-6; D is undetermined. The CDR3 has 12 amino acids. Germline lookup yields CDR1 SGHDT and CDR2 YYEEEE. Trimming stripped 5 bases from V and 0 bases from J, with 4 bases between. CDR3 residues: CASRSSTDTQYF. The CDR3 nucleotides are TGTGCCAGCAGATCTAGCACAGATACGCAGTATTTT.